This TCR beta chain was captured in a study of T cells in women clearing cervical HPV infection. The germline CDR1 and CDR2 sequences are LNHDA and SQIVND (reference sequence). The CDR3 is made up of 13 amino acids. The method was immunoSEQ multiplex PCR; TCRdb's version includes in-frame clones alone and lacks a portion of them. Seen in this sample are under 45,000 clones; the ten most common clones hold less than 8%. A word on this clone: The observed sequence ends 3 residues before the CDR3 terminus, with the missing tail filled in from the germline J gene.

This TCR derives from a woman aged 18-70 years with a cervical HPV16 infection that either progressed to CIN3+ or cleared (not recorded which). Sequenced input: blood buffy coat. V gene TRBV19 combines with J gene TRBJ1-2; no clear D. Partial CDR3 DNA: TGTGCCAGTAGTATGTGGGTAGCCGATGAC. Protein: CASSMWVADD. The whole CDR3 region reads CASSMWVADDYTF.